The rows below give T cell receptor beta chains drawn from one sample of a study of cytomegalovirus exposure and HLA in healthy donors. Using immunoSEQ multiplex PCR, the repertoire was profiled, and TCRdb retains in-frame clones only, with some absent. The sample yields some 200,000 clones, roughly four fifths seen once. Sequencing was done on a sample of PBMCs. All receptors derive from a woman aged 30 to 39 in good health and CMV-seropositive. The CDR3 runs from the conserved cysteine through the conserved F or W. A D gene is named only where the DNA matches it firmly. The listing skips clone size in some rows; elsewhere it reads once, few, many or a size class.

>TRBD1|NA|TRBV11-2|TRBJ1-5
CASGVGQGFDQPQHF
TGTGCCAGCGGCGTGGGACAGGGATTCGATCAGCCCCAGCATTTT
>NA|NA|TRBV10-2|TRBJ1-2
CASSDHYGGSYTF
TGCGCCAGCAGTGACCACTACGGGGGAAGCTACACCTTC
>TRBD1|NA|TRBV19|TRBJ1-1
CASSRGQGATSEAFF
TGTGCCAGTAGTAGGGGACAGGGGGCGACTTCTGAAGCTTTCTTT
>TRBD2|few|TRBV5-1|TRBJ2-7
CASSRTSGTNYEQYF
TGCGCCAGCAGCCGGACTAGTGGCACGAACTACGAGCAGTACTTC
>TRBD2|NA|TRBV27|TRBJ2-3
CASSLLPGLAGRDTQYF
TGTGCCAGCAGTTTACTCCCGGGACTAGCGGGGCGAGATACGCAGTATTTT
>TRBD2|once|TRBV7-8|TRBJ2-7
CASSLGGNSYEQYF
TGTGCCAGCAGCTTGGGAGGGAACTCCTACGAGCAGTACTTC
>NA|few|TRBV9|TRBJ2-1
CASSLTLGEQFF
TGTGCCAGCAGCCTAACCCTAGGTGAGCAGTTCTTC
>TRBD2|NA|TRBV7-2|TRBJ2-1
CASSLVAGGTSRGQFF
TGTGCCAGCAGCTTAGTGGCGGGAGGGACCTCCCGAGGGCAGTTCTTC
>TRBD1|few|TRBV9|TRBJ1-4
CASSVGRGREKLFF
TGTGCCAGCAGCGTAGGGAGGGGGCGAGAAAAACTGTTTTTT
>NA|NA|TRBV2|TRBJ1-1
CASSEQGNLNTEAFF
TGTGCCAGCAGTGAACAGGGAAACTTGAACACTGAAGCTTTCTTT
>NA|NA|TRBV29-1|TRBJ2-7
CSVEVGEVGPYEQYF
TGCAGCGTTGAGGTGGGAGAAGTGGGCCCCTACGAGCAGTACTTC
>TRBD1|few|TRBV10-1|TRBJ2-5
CASSAGGPQETQYF
TGCGCCAGCAGTGCAGGGGGTCCCCAAGAGACCCAGTACTTC
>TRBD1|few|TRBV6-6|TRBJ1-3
CASSLGQGRGGNTIYF
TGTGCCAGCAGTCTGGGACAGGGGAGAGGTGGAAACACCATATATTTT
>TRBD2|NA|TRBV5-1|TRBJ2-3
CASSLGLAGGLTDTQYF
TGCGCCAGCAGCTTGGGACTAGCGGGGGGCCTGACAGATACGCAGTATTTT
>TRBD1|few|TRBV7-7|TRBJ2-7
CASSLGQGVGYEQYF
TGTGCCAGCAGCTTAGGACAGGGGGTTGGATACGAGCAGTACTTC
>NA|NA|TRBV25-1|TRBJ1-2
CASSVTGTNYGYTF
TGTGCCAGCAGTGTGACAGGAACTAACTATGGCTACACCTTC
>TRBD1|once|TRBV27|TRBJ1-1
CASSAQGAFPTEAFF
TGTGCCAGCAGTGCACAGGGGGCCTTCCCCACTGAAGCTTTCTTT
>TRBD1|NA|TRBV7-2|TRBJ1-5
CASSLARDRAQHF
TGTGCCAGCAGCTTAGCCCGGGACAGGGCCCAGCATTTT
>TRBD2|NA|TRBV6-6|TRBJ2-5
CASSSGLLGETQYF
TGTGCCAGCAGTTCGGGACTACTGGGGGAGACCCAGTACTTC
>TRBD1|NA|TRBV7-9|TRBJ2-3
CASSFTGVDTQYF
TGTGCCAGCAGCTTTACAGGGGTGGATACGCAGTATTTT
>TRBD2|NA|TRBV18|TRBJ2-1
CASSPVGTSGSLSYNEQFF
TGTGCCAGCTCACCCGTCGGAACTAGCGGGAGTTTGTCCTACAATGAGCAGTTCTTC
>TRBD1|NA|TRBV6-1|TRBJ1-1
CASSSQGGRYAEAFF
TGTGCCAGCAGTTCCCAGGGGGGCAGGTATGCTGAAGCTTTCTTT